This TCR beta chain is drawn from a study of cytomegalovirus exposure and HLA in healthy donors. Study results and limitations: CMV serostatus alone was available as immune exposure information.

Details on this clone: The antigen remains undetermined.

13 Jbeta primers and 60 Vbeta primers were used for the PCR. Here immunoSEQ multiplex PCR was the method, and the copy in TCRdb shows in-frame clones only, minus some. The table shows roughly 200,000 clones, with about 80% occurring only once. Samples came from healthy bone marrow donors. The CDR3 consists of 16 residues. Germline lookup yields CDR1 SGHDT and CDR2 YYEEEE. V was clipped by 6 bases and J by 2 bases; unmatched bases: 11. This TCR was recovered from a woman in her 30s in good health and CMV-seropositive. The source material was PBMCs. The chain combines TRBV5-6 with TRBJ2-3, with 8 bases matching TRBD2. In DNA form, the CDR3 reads TGTGCCAGCACCATTGCGGGGGGAACTCTCACAGATACGCAGTATTTT. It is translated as CASTIAGGTLTDTQYF.